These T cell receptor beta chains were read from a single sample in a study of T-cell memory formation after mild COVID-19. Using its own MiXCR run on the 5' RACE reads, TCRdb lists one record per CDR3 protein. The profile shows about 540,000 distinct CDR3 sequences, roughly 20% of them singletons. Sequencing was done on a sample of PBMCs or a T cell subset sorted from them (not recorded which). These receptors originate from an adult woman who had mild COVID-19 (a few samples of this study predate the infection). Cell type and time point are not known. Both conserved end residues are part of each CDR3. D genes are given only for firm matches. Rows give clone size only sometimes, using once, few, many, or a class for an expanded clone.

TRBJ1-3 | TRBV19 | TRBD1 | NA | TGTGCCAGTAGTATTGGGTCGGTGACAGGGACTGGAAACACCATATATTTT | CASSIGSVTGTGNTIYF
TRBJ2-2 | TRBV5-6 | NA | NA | TGTGCCAGCAGACGAGGACACCGCGAAGCCGGGGAGCTGTTTTTT | CASRRGHREAGELFF
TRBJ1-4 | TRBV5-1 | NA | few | TGCGCCAGCAGTATGTCGGGGTCTAATGAAAAACTGTTTTTT | CASSMSGSNEKLFF
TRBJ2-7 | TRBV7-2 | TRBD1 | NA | TGTGCCAGCAGTTTGAAACAGGGGGTCCCCTACGAGCAGTACTTC | CASSLKQGVPYEQYF
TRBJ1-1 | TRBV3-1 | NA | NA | TGTGCCAGCAGTCCTACAGGGCCCCTGAACACTGAAGCTTTCTTT | CASSPTGPLNTEAFF
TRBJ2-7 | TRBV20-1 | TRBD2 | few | TGCAGCGCTGTAGCGGGGGGGCAAACCTACGAGCAGTACTTC | CSAVAGGQTYEQYF
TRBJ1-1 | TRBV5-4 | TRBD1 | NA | TGTGCCAGCAGCTGGACAGGGGTCGCGTCTGAAGCTTTCTTT | CASSWTGVASEAFF
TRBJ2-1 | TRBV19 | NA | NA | TGTGCCAGTAGTATAGACCGGGCCTCCTACAATGAGCAGTTCTTC | CASSIDRASYNEQFF
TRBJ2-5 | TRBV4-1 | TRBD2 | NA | TGCGCCAGCAGCCAAGGGAGGACTATTGTGGGGGGACTACCTCATTCAGGGACCCAGTACTTC | CASSQGRTIVGGLPHSGTQYF
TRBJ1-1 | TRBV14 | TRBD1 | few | TGTGCCAGCAGCCAAAGAACCGGGACAGCGAACACTGAAGCTTTCTTT | CASSQRTGTANTEAFF
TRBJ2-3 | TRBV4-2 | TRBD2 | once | TGTGCCAGCAGCCAAGTTGGGCAACGGGGGGGACTCACAGATACGCAGTATTTT | CASSQVGQRGGLTDTQYF
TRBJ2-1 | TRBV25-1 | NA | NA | TGTGCCAGCCGGGACTGGAACAACAATGAGCAGTTCTTC | CASRDWNNNEQFF
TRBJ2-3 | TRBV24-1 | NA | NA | TGTGCCACCAGTGATTTTCGGCTAGCAACGGATACGCAGTATTTT | CATSDFRLATDTQYF
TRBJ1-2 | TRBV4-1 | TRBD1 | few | TGCGCCAGCAGCCAAGACCGGGACAGGGAGATAATCTATGGCTACACCTTC | CASSQDRDREIIYGYTF
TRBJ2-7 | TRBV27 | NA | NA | TGTGCCAGCAGGTGGGCCAGGGGCAGTCACGAGCAGTACTTC | CASRWARGSHEQYF
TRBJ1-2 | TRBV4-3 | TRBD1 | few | TGCGCCAGCAGCCAAGAGGCCCTGCGGACAGGGGGAGGCTACACCTTC | CASSQEALRTGGGYTF
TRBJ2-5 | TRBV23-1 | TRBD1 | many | TGCGCCAGCAGCCAAGGCCCGGGACAGGGTTCCCAAGAGACCCAGTACTTC | CASSQGPGQGSQETQYF
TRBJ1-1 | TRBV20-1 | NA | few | TGCAGTGCTAGAATAACGGATCCGGGCGTCGCTTTCTTT | CSARITDPGVAFF
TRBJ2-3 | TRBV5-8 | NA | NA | TGTGCCAGCAGCTTGGGGGCTGCGTCTGTAACAGATACGCAGTATTTT | CASSLGAASVTDTQYF
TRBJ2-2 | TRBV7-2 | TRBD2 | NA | TGTGCCAGCAGGAGCGGGAGACTCAACACCGGGGAGCTGTTTTTT | CASRSGRLNTGELFF
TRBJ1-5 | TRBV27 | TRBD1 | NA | TGTGCCAGCAGGAAGACAGGGGGCCAGCCCCAGCATTTT | CASRKTGGQPQHF
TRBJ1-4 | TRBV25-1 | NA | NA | TGTGCCAGCAGTGAACCCACAGCAACTAATGAAAAACTGTTTTTT | CASSEPTATNEKLFF
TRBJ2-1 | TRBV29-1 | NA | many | TGCAGCGTTGGGACAGCGATTGAGCAGTTCTTC | CSVGTAIEQFF
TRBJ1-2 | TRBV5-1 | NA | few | TGCGCCAGCAGCTTGTCAGGGGAAGGCTATGGCTACACCTTC | CASSLSGEGYGYTF
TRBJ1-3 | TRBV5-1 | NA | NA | TGCGCCAGCAGCCCCGGTCAGGGGCGGGGAAACACCATATATTTT | CASSPGQGRGNTIYF
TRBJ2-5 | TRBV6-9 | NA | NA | TGTGCCAGCAGCTTATTCGATACAGCCCAAGAGACCCAGTACTTC | CASSLFDTAQETQYF
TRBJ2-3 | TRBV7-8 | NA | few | TGTGCCAGCAGCTCAACAGGGATCACAGATACGCAGTATTTT | CASSSTGITDTQYF
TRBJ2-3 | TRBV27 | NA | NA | TGTGCCAGCAGTTCGCGGGAAATCAGTTCCACAGATACGCAGTATTTT | CASSSREISSTDTQYF
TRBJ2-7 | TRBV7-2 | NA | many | TGTGCCAGCAGCCCCATTTGGAGGGCCTACGAGCAGTACTTC | CASSPIWRAYEQYF
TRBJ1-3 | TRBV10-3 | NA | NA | TGTGCCATCAGAAACACAGGCTCCTCTGGAAACACCATATATTTT | CAIRNTGSSGNTIYF
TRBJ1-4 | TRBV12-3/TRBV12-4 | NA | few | TGTGCCAGCAGTTTCGGCAGGTCAAAAGGGGACGGTGAAAAACTGTTTTTT | CASSFGRSKGDGEKLFF